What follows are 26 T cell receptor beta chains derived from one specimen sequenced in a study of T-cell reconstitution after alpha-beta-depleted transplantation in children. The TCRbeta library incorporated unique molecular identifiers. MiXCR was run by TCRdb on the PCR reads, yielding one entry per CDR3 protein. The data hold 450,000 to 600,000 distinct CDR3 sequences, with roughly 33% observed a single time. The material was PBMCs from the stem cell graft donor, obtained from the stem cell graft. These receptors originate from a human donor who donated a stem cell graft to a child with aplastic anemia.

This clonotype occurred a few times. This chain's CDR3 is CASSQGFNQPQHF. For the CDR3, the DNA is TGTGCCAGCAGCCAGGGTTTCAATCAGCCCCAGCATTTT. The chain links TRBV14 to TRBJ1-5, with unresolved D. The V end was cut by 3 bases, the J end by 3 bases, with 6 bases between. The CDR3 extends over 13 amino acids. Per the germline V gene, CDR1 is SGHDN and CDR2 is FVKESK.

The CDR3 region has the DNA TGCAGTGCCACGACAGATGAGCAGTTCTTC. Protein product: CSATTDEQFF. The chain combines TRBV20-1 with TRBJ2-1; weak D call: TRBD1 (5 bases). This CDR3 has 10 amino acids. V lost 6 bases, J lost 8 bases, and 8 bases lay in between. Germline CDR1 DFQATT, CDR2 SNEGSKA (reference sequence).

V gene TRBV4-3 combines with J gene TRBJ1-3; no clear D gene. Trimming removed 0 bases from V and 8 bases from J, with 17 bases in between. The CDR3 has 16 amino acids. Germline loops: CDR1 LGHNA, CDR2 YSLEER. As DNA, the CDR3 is TGCGCCAGCAGCCAAGAAAGACGGACGGCCGGGGACACCATATATTTT. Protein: CASSQERRTAGDTIYF.

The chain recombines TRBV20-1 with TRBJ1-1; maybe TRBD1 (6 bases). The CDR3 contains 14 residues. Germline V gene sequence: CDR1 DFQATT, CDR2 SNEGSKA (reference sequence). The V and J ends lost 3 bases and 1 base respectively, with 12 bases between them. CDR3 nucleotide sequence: TGCAGTGCTAGGGGGGGCGGAACGAACACTGAAGCTTTCTTT. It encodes CSARGGGTNTEAFF.

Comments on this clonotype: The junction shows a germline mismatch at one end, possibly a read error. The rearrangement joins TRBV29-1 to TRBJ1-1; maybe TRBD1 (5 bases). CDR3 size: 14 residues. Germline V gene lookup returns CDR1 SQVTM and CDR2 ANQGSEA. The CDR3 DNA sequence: TGCAGCTTTGAAGCTCGGGGTGGGGGCACTGAAGCTTTCTTT. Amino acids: CSFEARGGGTEAFF.

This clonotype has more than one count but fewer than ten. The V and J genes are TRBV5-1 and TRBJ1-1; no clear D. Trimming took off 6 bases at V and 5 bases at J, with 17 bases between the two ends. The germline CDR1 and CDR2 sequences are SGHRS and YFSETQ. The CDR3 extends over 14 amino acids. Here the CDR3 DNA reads TGCGCCAGCAACCCAAACGGGAGGTGGACTGAAGCTTTCTTT. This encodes CASNPNGRWTEAFF.

The CDR3 region has the DNA TGTGCCAGCAGCTCCGCCGTAGCGGGAGGGTACAATGAGCAGTTCTTC. Protein product: CASSSAVAGGYNEQFF. This chain uses TRBV11-2 with TRBJ2-1; 11 bases map to TRBD2. CDR1 and CDR2 from the germline V gene are SGHAT and FQNNGV. J was trimmed by 4 bases and V by 4 bases; bases with no gene match: 6. CDR3 length: 16 amino acids.

CDR3 region: CASSLGGTGLYNEQFF. CDR3 DNA sequence: TGCGCCAGCAGCTTGGGCGGGACAGGGCTCTACAATGAGCAGTTCTTC. This rearrangement joins TRBV5-1 to TRBJ2-1; TRBD1 agrees at 9 bases. The V gene end was trimmed by 0 bases and the J gene end by 3 bases; junction bases not matched to a gene: 4. From germline, CDR1 is SGHRS and CDR2 YFSETQ. CDR3 length: 16 amino acids.

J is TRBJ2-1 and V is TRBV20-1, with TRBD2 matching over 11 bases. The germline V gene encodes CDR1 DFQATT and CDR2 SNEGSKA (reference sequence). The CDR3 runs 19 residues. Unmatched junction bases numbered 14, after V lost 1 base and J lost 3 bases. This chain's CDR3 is CSARAAPTSGRACYNEQFF. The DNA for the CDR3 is TGCAGTGCTAGAGCTGCACCAACTAGCGGGAGAGCTTGCTACAATGAGCAGTTCTTC.

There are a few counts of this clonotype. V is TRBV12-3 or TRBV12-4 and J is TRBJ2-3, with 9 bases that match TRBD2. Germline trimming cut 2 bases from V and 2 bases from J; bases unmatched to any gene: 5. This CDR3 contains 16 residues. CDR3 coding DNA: TGTGCCAGCAGTTTAAGACTAGCGGATTACACAGATACGCAGTATTTT. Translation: CASSLRLADYTDTQYF.

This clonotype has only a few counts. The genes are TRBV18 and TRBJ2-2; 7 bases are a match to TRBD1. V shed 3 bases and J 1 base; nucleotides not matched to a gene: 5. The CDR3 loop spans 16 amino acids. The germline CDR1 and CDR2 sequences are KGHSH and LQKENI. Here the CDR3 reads CASSPPGGWNTGELFF. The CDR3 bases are TGTGCCAGCTCACCCCCAGGGGGTTGGAACACCGGGGAGCTGTTTTTT.

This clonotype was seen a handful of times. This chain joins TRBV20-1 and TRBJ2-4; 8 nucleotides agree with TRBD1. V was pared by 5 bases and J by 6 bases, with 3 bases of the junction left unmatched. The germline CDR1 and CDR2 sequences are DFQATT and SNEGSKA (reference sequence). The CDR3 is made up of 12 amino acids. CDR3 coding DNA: TGCAGTGCTGGGGACAGGAGAAACATTCAGTACTTC. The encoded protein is CSAGDRRNIQYF.

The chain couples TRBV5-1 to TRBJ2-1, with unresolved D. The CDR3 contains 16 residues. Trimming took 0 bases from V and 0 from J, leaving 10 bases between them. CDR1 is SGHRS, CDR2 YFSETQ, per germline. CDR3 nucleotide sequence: TGCGCCAGCAGCTTGGACCGGTTGAGCTCCTACAATGAGCAGTTCTTC. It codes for CASSLDRLSSYNEQFF.

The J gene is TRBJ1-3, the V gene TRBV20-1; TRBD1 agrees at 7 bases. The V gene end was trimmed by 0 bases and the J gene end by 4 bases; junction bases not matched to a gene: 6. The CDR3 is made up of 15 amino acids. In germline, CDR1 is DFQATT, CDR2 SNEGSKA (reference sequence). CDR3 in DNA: TGCAGTGCTAGAGAGTTTGGGGACAGCGGAAACACCATATATTTT. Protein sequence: CSAREFGDSGNTIYF.

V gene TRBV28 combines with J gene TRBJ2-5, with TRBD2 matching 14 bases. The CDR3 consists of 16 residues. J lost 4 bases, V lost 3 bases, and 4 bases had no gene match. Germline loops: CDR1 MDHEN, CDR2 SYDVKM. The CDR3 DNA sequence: TGTGCCAGCAGTTTGGGACTAGCGGGAGCAGGAGAGACCCAGTACTTC. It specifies CASSLGLAGAGETQYF. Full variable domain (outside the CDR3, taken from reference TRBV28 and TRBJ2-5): DVKVTQSSRYLVKRTGEKVFLECVQDMDHENMFWYRQDPGLGLRLIYFSYDVKMKEKGDIPEGYSVSREKKERFSLILESASTNQTSMYLCASSLGLAGAGETQYFGPGTRLLVL.

The chain's CDR3 is CASFQGQMNTEAFF. The CDR3 nucleotides read TGTGCCAGCTTCCAGGGACAGATGAACACTGAAGCTTTCTTT. This sequence joins TRBV18 and TRBJ1-1; 7 bases line up with TRBD1. The CDR3 totals 14 residues. Germline lookup yields CDR1 KGHSH and CDR2 LQKENI. The V and J ends lost 7 bases and 0 bases, in that order; junction bases with no gene match: 5.

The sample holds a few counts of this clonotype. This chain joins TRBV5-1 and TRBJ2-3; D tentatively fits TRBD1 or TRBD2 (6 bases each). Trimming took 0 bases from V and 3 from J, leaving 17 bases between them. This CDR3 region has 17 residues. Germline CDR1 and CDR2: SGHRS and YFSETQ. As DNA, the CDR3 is TGCGCCAGCAGCTTGGGACTTCGGGGGCGTAGAACAGATACGCAGTATTTT. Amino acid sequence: CASSLGLRGRRTDTQYF.

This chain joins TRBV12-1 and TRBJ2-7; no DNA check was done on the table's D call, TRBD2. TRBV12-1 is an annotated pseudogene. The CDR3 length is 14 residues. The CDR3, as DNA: TGTGCCAGCAGCACCTGGACTAGCGGCGACGAGCAGTACTTC. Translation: CASSTWTSGDEQYF.

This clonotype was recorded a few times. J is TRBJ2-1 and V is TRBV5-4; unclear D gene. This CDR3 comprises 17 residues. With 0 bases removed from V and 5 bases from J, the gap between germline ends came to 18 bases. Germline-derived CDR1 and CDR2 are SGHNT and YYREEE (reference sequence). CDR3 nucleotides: TGTGCCAGCAGCTTGGAATCGTTTCGAGCGTCGAACAATGAGCAGTTCTTC. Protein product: CASSLESFRASNNEQFF.

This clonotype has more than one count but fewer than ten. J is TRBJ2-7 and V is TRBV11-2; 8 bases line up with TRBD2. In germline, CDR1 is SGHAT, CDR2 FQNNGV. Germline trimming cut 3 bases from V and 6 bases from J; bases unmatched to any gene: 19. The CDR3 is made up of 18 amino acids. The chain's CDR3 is CASSFTSGPGGVSLEQYF. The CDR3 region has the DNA TGTGCCAGCAGCTTCACTAGCGGACCCGGTGGCGTCTCTCTCGAGCAGTACTTC. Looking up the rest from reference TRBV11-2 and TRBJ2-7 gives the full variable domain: EAGVAQSPRYKIIEKRQSVAFWCNPISGHATLYWYQQILGQGPKLLIQFQNNGVVDDSQLPKDRFSAERLKGVDSTLKIQPAKLEDSAVYLCASSFTSGPGGVSLEQYFGPGTRLTVT.

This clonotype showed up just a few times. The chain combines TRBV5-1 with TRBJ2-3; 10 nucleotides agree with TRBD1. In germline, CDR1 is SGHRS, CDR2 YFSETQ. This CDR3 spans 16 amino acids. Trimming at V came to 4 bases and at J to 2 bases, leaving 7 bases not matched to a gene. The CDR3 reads CASSPTGTGATDTQYF. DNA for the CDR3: TGCGCCAGCAGCCCGACCGGGACAGGGGCCACAGATACGCAGTATTTT.

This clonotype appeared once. DNA for the CDR3: TGTGCCAGCAGTGCGACGGGGGGCGGAACTACGTTCAAGCAGTACTTC. Translating gives CASSATGGGTTFKQYF. The chain links TRBV6-1 to TRBJ2-7; tentative D call: TRBD2 (7 bases). Per the germline V gene, CDR1 is MNHNS and CDR2 is SASEGT. V gave up 4 bases and J gave up 8 bases, with 24 bases separating them. The CDR3 is made up of 16 amino acids.

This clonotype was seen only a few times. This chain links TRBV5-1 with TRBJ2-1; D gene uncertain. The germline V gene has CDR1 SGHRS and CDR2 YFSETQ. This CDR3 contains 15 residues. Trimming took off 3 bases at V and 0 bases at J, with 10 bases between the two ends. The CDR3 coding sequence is TGCGCCAGCAGCTCCACCACCACCTCCTACAATGAGCAGTTCTTC. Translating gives CASSSTTTSYNEQFF.

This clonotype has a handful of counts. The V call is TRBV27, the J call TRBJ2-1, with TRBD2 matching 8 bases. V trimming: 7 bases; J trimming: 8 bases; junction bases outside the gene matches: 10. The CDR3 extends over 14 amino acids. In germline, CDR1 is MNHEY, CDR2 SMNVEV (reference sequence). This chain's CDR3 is CASTRAGGRDEQFF. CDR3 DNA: TGTGCCAGCACCCGGGCGGGAGGCCGGGATGAGCAGTTCTTC.

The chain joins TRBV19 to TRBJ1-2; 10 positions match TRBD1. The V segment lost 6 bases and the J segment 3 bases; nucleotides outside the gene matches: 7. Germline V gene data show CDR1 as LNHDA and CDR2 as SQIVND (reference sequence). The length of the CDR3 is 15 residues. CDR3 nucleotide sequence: TGTGCCAGTAGCCCGACCGGGACAGGGGACTATGGCTACACCTTC. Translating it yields CASSPTGTGDYGYTF.

CDR3 DNA sequence: TGCAGTGCTAGATGGACTAGCGGGAGTCCAGATACGCAGTATTTT. This codes for CSARWTSGSPDTQYF. This chain connects TRBV20-1 to TRBJ2-3; 13 positions match TRBD2. This CDR3 contains 15 residues. The germline CDR1 and CDR2 sequences are DFQATT and SNEGSKA (reference sequence). With V trimmed by 2 bases and J by 4 bases, 3 bases remained unmatched.